A selection of T cell receptor beta chains follows, all from one sample in a study of cytomegalovirus exposure and HLA in healthy donors. TCRdb's table, derived via immunoSEQ multiplex PCR, lists solely in-frame clones and lacks some. The data show around 94,000 clones, with 83% seen just once and around 2.6% held by the top ten. Sequencing was performed on PBMCs. All receptors come from a middle-aged man in good health and CMV-seronegative. CDR3s include the opening cysteine and the closing phenylalanine or tryptophan. The order of the fields is CDR3 protein, CDR3 DNA, D gene, J gene, V gene, clone size. The D gene is left open where the match is weak. A clone size is listed for some rows: how often the clone was seen (once, few, many), or a class if it is expanded.

cdr3_aa: CAGSPTGAASYNEQFF
cdr3_nt: TGTGCCGGCAGCCCGACAGGGGCCGCGAGCTACAATGAGCAGTTCTTC
d_call: TRBD1
j_call: TRBJ2-1
v_call: TRBV13
clone_size: .

cdr3_aa: CASGGPTGELFF
cdr3_nt: TGTGCTAGCGGGGGCCCCACCGGGGAGCTGTTTTTT
d_call: TRBD2
j_call: TRBJ2-2
v_call: TRBV7-7
clone_size: .

cdr3_aa: CASSPPRPLQQGYYGYTF
cdr3_nt: TGTGCCAGCTCACCACCACGGCCATTGCAACAGGGCTACTATGGCTACACCTTC
d_call: .
j_call: TRBJ1-2
v_call: TRBV18
clone_size: few

cdr3_aa: CASSLAGGTSEAFF
cdr3_nt: TGCGCCAGCAGCTTGGCAGGGGGAACAAGTGAAGCTTTCTTT
d_call: TRBD1
j_call: TRBJ1-1
v_call: TRBV5-1
clone_size: .

cdr3_aa: CASSPGTGSLYEQYF
cdr3_nt: TGTGCCAGCTCACCAGGGACAGGGAGCCTCTACGAGCAGTACTTC
d_call: TRBD1
j_call: TRBJ2-7
v_call: TRBV18
clone_size: .

cdr3_aa: CASSRGQFSGNTIYF
cdr3_nt: TGTGCCAGCAGCAGGGGGCAGTTCTCTGGAAACACCATATATTTT
d_call: .
j_call: TRBJ1-3
v_call: TRBV21-1
clone_size: .

cdr3_aa: CASSQSRDYQETQYF
cdr3_nt: TGCGCCAGCAGTCAATCTAGAGACTACCAAGAGACCCAGTACTTC
d_call: .
j_call: TRBJ2-5
v_call: TRBV23-1
clone_size: .

cdr3_aa: CASSVGTSGGRYNEQFF
cdr3_nt: TGTGCCAGCAGCGTGGGGACTAGCGGGGGGAGGTACAATGAGCAGTTCTTC
d_call: TRBD2
j_call: TRBJ2-1
v_call: TRBV9
clone_size: .

cdr3_aa: CASSLFTGEINQPQHF
cdr3_nt: TGCGCCAGCAGCCTCTTCACAGGGGAAATCAATCAGCCCCAGCATTTT
d_call: TRBD1
j_call: TRBJ1-5
v_call: TRBV4-1
clone_size: .

cdr3_aa: CASSSQGVNQPQHF
cdr3_nt: TGTGCCAGCAGTTCCCAGGGGGTGAATCAGCCCCAGCATTTT
d_call: TRBD1
j_call: TRBJ1-5
v_call: TRBV27
clone_size: .

cdr3_aa: CASSLRLQYEQYF
cdr3_nt: TGCGCCAGCAGCCTAAGGTTACAGTACGAGCAGTACTTC
d_call: .
j_call: TRBJ2-7
v_call: TRBV4-1
clone_size: .

cdr3_aa: CAWSVPRLAGLETQYF
cdr3_nt: TGTGCCTGGAGTGTACCCCGACTAGCGGGGCTGGAGACCCAGTACTTC
d_call: TRBD2
j_call: TRBJ2-5
v_call: TRBV30
clone_size: .

cdr3_aa: CASTDYGYTF
cdr3_nt: TGTGCCAGCACGGACTATGGCTACACCTTC
d_call: .
j_call: TRBJ1-2
v_call: TRBV6-1
clone_size: .

cdr3_aa: CASSLAGGNTEAFF
cdr3_nt: TGTGCCAGCAGCCTTGCAGGGGGGAACACTGAAGCTTTCTTT
d_call: TRBD1
j_call: TRBJ1-1
v_call: TRBV7-9
clone_size: .

cdr3_aa: CASSRNRVATNEKLFF
cdr3_nt: TGTGCCAGCTCCCGAAACAGGGTTGCAACTAATGAAAAACTGTTTTTT
d_call: .
j_call: TRBJ1-4
v_call: TRBV18
clone_size: once

cdr3_aa: CASTRDGTGTGELFF
cdr3_nt: TGTGCCAGCACTCGGGACGGGACAGGGACCGGGGAGCTGTTTTTT
d_call: TRBD1
j_call: TRBJ2-2
v_call: TRBV6-6
clone_size: few

cdr3_aa: CASSSPGTGDPYEQYF
cdr3_nt: TGCGCCAGCAGCTCCCCGGGGACAGGAGACCCCTACGAGCAGTACTTC
d_call: TRBD1
j_call: TRBJ2-7
v_call: TRBV4-1
clone_size: .